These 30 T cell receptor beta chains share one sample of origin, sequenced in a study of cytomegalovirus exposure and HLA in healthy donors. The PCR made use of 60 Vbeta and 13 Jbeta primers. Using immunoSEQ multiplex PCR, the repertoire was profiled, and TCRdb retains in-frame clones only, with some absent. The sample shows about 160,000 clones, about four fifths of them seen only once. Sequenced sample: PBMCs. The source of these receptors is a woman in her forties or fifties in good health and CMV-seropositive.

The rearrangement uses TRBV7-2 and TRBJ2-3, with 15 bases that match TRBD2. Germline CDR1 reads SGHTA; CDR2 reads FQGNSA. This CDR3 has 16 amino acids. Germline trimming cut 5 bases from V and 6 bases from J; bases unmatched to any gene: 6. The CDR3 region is CASSIRGTSGRDTQYF. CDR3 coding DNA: TGTGCCAGCAGCATACGCGGGACTAGCGGGAGGGATACGCAGTATTTT.

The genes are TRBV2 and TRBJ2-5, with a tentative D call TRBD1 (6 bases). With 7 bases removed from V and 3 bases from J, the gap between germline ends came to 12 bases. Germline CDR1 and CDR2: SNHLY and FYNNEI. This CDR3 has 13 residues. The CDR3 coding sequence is TGTGCCAGCAATATGGGACAAGAAGAGACCCAGTACTTC. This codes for CASNMGQEETQYF.

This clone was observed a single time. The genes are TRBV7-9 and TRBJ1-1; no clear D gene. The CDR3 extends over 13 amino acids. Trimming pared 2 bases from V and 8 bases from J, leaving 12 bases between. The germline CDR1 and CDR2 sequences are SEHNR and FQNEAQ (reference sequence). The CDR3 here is CASSLMRIPEAFF. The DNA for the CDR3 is TGTGCCAGCAGCTTAATGAGAATTCCCGAAGCTTTCTTT.

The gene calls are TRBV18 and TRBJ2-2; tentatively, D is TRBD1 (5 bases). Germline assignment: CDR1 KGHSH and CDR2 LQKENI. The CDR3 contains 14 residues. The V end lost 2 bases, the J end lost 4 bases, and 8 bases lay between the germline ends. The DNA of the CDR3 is TGTGCCAGCTCACCATCAGGGATCACCGGGGAGCTGTTTTTT. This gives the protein CASSPSGITGELFF.

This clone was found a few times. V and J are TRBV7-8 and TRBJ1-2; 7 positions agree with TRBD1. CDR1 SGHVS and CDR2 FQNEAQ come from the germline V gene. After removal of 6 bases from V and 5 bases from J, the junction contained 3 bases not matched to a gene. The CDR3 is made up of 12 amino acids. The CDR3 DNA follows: TGTGCCAGCAGTCAACAGGGGTATGGCTACACCTTC. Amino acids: CASSQQGYGYTF.

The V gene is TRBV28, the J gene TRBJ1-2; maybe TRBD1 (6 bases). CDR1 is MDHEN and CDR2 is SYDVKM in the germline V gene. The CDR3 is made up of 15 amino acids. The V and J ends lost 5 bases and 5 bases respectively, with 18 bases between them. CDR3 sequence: CASSPAGGAPYGYTF. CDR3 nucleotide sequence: TGTGCCAGCAGTCCCGCGGGGGGGGCCCCTTATGGCTACACCTTC.

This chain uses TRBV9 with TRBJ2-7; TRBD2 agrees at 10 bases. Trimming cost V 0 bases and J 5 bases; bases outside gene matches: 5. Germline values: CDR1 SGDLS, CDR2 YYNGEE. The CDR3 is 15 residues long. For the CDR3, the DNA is TGTGCCAGCAGCGTAGTTGGACTAGCGGAGGACGAGCAGTACTTC. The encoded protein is CASSVVGLAEDEQYF.

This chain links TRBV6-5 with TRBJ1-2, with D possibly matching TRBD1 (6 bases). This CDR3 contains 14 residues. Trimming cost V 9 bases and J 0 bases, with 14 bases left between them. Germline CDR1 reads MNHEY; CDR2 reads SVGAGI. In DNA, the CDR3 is TGTGCCAGTCAGGGGCCAAACGCTAACTATGGCTACACCTTC. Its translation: CASQGPNANYGYTF.

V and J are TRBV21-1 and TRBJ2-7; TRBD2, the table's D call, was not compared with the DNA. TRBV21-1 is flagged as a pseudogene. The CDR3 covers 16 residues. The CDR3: CASSLGGAVGFYEQYF. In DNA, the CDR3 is TGTGCCAGCAGCCTCGGAGGGGCAGTGGGGTTCTACGAGCAGTACTTC.

The CDR3 DNA reads as TGTGCCAGCAGCGCGTCAGCGAGGTTAATCGAGCAGTACTTC. This encodes CASSASARLIEQYF. V usage is TRBV5-5 and J usage is TRBJ2-7, with unresolved D. The CDR3 loop spans 14 amino acids. The germline V gene has CDR1 SGHKS and CDR2 YYEKEE (reference sequence). Trimming cost V 4 bases and J 6 bases, with 17 bases left between them.

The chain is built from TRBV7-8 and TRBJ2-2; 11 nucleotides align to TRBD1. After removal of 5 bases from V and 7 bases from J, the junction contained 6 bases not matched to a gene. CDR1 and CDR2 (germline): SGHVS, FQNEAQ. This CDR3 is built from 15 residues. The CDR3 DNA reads TGTGCCAGCAGCCCAGGACAGGGGGCGATCGGGGAGCTGTTTTTT. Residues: CASSPGQGAIGELFF.

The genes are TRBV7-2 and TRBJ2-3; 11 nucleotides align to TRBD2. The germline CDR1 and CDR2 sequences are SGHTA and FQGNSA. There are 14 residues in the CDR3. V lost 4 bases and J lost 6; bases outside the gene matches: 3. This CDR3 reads CASSSSGRQDTQYF. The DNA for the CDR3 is TGTGCCAGCAGCTCTAGCGGGAGGCAGGATACGCAGTATTTT. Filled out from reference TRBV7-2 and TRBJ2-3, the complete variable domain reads GAGVSQSPSNKVTEKGKDVELRCDPISGHTALYWYRQSLGQGLEFLIYFQGNSAPDKSGLPSDRFSAERTGGSVSTLTIQRTQQEDSAVYLCASSSSGRQDTQYFGPGTRLTVL.

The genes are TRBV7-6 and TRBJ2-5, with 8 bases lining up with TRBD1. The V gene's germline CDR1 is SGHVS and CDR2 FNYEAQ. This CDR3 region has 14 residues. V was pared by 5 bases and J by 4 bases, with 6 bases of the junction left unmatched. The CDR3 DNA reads TGTGCCAGCAGCCCACAGGGGGAGATAGAGACCCAGTACTTC. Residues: CASSPQGEIETQYF.

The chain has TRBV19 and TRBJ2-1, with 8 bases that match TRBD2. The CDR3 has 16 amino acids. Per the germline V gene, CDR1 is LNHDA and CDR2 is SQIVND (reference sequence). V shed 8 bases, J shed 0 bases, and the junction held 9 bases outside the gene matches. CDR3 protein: CASASGGGSSYNEQFF. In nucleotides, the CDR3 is TGTGCCAGTGCCTCCGGGGGGGGCAGCTCCTACAATGAGCAGTTCTTC.

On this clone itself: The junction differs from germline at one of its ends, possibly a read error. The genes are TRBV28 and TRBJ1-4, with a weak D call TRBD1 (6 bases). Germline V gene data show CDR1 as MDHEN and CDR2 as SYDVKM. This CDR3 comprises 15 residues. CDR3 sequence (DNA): TGTGCCAGCAGTTTATTGCTGTCCTTGAGACAGGACTGGGTTTTT. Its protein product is CASSLLLSLRQDWVF. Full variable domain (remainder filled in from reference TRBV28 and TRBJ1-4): DVKVTQSSRYLVKRTGEKVFLECVQDMDHENMFWYRQDPGLGLRLIYFSYDVKMKEKGDIPEGYSVSREKKERFSLILESASTNQTSMYLCASSLLLSLRQDWVFGSGTQLSVL.

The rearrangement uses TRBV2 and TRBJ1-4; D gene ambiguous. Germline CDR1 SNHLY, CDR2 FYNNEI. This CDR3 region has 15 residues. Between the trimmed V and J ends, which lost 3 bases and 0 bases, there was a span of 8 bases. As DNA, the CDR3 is TGTGCCAGCAGTGATAGAGGTGCAACTAATGAAAAACTGTTTTTT. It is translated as CASSDRGATNEKLFF.

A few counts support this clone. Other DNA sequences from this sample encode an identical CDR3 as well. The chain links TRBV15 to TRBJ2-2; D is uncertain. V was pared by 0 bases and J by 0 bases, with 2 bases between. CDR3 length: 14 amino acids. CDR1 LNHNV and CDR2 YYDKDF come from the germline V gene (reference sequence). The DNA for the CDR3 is TGTGCCACCAGCAGAGACACGAACACCGGGGAGCTGTTTTTT. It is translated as CATSRDTNTGELFF.

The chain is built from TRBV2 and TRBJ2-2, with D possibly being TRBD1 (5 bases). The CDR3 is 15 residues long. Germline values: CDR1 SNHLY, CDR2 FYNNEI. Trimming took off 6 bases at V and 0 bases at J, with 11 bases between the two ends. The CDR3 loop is CASRRTDTNTGELFF. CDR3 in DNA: TGTGCCAGCAGGCGGACGGACACGAACACCGGGGAGCTGTTTTTT.

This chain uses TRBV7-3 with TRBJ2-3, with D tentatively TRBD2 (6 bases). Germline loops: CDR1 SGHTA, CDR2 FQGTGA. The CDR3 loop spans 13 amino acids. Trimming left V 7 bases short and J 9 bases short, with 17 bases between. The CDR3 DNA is TGTGCCAGCAACGGGGGTAGAGGTGGGACGCAGTATTTT. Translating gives CASNGGRGGTQYF.

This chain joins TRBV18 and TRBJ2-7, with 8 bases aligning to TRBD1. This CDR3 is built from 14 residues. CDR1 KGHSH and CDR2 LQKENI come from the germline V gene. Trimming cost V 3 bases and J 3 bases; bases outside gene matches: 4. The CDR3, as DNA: TGTGCCAGCTCACCGATTGACAGGGGCTACGAGCAGTACTTC. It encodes CASSPIDRGYEQYF.

Here the CDR3 DNA reads TGTGCCAGCAGCTTAGCTTTCCAGGGAACCACTGAAGCTTTCTTT. This sequence encodes CASSLAFQGTTEAFF. This chain connects TRBV11-2 to TRBJ1-1; D may be TRBD1 (5 bases). The CDR3 has 15 residues. Germline CDR1 is SGHAT and CDR2 is FQNNGV. The ends were cut back, 1 base at V and 4 bases at J, with 13 bases in the middle. Full variable domain (missing parts from reference TRBV11-2 and TRBJ1-1): EAGVAQSPRYKIIEKRQSVAFWCNPISGHATLYWYQQILGQGPKLLIQFQNNGVVDDSQLPKDRFSAERLKGVDSTLKIQPAKLEDSAVYLCASSLAFQGTTEAFFGQGTRLTVV.

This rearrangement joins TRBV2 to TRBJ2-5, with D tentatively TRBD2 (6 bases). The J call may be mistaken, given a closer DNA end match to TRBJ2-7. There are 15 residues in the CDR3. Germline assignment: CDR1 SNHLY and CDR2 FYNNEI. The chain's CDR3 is CASSEAGGLSYEQYF. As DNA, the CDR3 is TGTGCCAGCAGTGAAGCGGGAGGACTCTCCTACGAGCAGTACTTC.

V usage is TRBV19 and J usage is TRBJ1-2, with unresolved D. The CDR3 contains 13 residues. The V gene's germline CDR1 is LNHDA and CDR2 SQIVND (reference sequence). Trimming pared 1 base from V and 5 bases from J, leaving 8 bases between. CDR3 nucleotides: TGTGCCAGTAGTATAGTCCTCCTGTATGGCTACACCTTC. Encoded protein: CASSIVLLYGYTF.

CDR3 in amino acids: CASRYTDRGGDEQYF. The CDR3, as DNA: TGTGCCAGCAGATATACGGACAGGGGTGGAGACGAGCAGTACTTC. V gene TRBV6-6 combines with J gene TRBJ2-7; TRBD1 agrees at 9 bases. The CDR3 consists of 15 residues. The germline gives CDR1 MNHNY, CDR2 SVGAGI (reference sequence). Trimming cost V 6 bases and J 5 bases; bases outside gene matches: 11.

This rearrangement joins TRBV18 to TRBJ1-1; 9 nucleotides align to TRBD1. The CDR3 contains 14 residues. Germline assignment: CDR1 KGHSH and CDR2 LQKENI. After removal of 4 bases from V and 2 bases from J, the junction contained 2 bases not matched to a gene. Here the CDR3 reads CASSQDRGNTEAFF. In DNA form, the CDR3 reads TGTGCCAGCTCACAGGACAGGGGCAACACTGAAGCTTTCTTT.

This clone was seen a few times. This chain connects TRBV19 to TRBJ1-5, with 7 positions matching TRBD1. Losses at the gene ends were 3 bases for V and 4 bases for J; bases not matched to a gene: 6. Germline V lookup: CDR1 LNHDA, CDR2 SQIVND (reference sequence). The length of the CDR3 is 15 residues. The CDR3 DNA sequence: TGTGCCAGTAGTATGGGGGCGACAGGGAATCAGCCCCAGCATTTT. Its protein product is CASSMGATGNQPQHF.

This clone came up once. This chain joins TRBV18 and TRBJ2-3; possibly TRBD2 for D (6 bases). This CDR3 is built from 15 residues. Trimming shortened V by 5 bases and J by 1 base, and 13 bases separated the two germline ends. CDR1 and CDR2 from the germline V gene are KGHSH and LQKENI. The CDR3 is CASSSEGRGTDTQYF. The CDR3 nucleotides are TGTGCCAGCTCATCGGAGGGCCGCGGCACAGATACGCAGTATTTT.

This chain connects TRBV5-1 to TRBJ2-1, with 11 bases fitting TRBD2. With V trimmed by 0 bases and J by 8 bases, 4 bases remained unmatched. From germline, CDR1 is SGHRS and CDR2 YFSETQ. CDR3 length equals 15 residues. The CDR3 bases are TGCGCCAGCAGCTTGGCCCTAGCGGGAGGATATGAGCAGTTCTTC. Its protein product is CASSLALAGGYEQFF.

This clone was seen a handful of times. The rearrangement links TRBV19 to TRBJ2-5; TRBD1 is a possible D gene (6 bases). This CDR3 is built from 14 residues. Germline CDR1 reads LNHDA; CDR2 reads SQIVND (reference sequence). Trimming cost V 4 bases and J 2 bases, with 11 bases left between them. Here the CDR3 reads CASSKTGRQETQYF. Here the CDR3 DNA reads TGTGCCAGTAGTAAAACAGGGCGGCAAGAGACCCAGTACTTC. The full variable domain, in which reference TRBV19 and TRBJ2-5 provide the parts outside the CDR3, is DGGITQSPKYLFRKEGQNVTLSCEQNLNHDAMYWYRQDPGQGLRLIYYSQIVNDFQKGDIAEGYSVSREKKESFPLTVTSAQKNPTAFYLCASSKTGRQETQYFGPGTRLLVL.

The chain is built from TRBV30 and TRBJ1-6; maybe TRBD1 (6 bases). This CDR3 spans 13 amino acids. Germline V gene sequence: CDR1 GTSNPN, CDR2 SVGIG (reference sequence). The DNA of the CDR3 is TGTGTCTCTACAGGGAAGGGATATTCACCCCTCCACTTT. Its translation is CVSTGKGYSPLHF. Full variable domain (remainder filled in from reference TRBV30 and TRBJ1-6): SQTIHQWPATLVQPVGSPLSLECTVEGTSNPNLYWYRQAAGRGLQLLFYSVGIGQISSEVPQNLSASRPQDRQFILSSKKLLLSDSGFYLCVSTGKGYSPLHFGNGTRLTVT.